One and the same sample provided the 18 T cell receptor beta chains below, sequenced in a study of T cell responses to AZD1222 COVID-19 vaccine (dated by TCRdb to the early 2020s). Sample time point, as interpreted from the label and publication: baseline before first vaccination. The library was generated by the immunoSEQ multiplex PCR assay. TCRdb re-hosts the immuneACCESS table, in-frame sequences only. Its copies lack some clones; in the studies checked, an unresolved V gene accounts for under half of them, and the cause for the rest is not known. Here the sample has tens of thousands of clones; roughly 90% occur a single time. The top ten clonotypes cover about 3% of the sample. The sample in question was peripheral blood, obtained on day 0 of AZD1222 vaccination. The receptors shown here come from an adult in good health.

The CDR3 is CASSLGGDSYNSPLHF. Here the CDR3 DNA reads TGCGCCAGCAGCCTGGGGGGTGACTCCTATAATTCACCCCTCCACTTT. V gene TRBV5-1 combines with J gene TRBJ1-6; a weak D match, TRBD1 (5 bases). Germline V gene data show CDR1 as SGHRS and CDR2 as YFSETQ. The CDR3 loop spans 16 amino acids. V dropped 4 bases and J dropped 0 bases, with 11 bases sitting between them.

Relative to its sample, this clone is medium-sized. The sample holds other DNA sequences that translate to the same CDR3. The chain recombines TRBV27 with TRBJ1-1, with D possibly being TRBD1 (5 bases). From germline, CDR1 is MNHEY and CDR2 SMNVEV (reference sequence). The CDR3 loop spans 13 amino acids. Trimming stripped 2 bases from V and 2 bases from J, with 6 bases between. CDR3: CASSLGANTEAFF. The CDR3 DNA sequence: TGTGCCAGCAGTTTAGGGGCAAACACTGAAGCTTTCTTT.

The chain combines TRBV14 with TRBJ1-6; the D gene is possibly TRBD1 (6 bases). With 3 bases removed from V and 7 bases from J, the gap between germline ends came to 19 bases. CDR1 is SGHDN and CDR2 is FVKESK in the germline V gene. The CDR3 spans 17 residues. This CDR3 is CASSHTDHRVFNSPLHF. CDR3 DNA sequence: TGTGCCAGCAGCCATACAGACCACAGGGTTTTCAATTCACCCCTCCACTTT.

The chain employs TRBV3-1 (or the pseudogene TRBV3-2) and TRBJ2-3; 10 bases match TRBD2. The CDR3 contains 17 residues. CDR1 and CDR2 from the germline V gene are LGHDT and YNNKEL (reference sequence). Trimming removed 0 bases from V and 3 bases from J; junction bases left unmatched: 6. The CDR3 coding sequence is TGTGCCAGCAGCCAAGATCGTCTAGCGGGGGCTACAGATACGCAGTATTTT. It encodes CASSQDRLAGATDTQYF.

The chain combines TRBV6-1 with TRBJ2-7; TRBD2 matches 10 bases. V was clipped by 3 bases and J by 1 base; unmatched bases: 6. This CDR3 has 16 amino acids. The germline V gene has CDR1 MNHNS and CDR2 SASEGT. The CDR3 region is CASSEYQRGGSYEQYF. CDR3 DNA: TGTGCCAGCAGTGAGTATCAGCGGGGGGGTTCCTACGAGCAGTACTTC.

This chain joins TRBV19 and TRBJ2-4; D may be TRBD1 (5 bases). The germline gives CDR1 LNHDA, CDR2 SQIVND (reference sequence). The V end lost 4 bases, the J end lost 1 base, and 11 bases lay between the germline ends. This CDR3 has 15 residues. Here the CDR3 reads CASSNQGLAKNIQYF. The CDR3 DNA reads as TGTGCCAGTAGTAATCAGGGTTTGGCCAAAAACATTCAGTACTTC.

V usage is TRBV7-2 and J usage is TRBJ1-1; 7 bases are a match to TRBD1. The CDR3 is 16 amino acids. Germline V gene sequence: CDR1 SGHTA, CDR2 FQGNSA. After removal of 3 bases from V and 0 bases from J, the junction contained 7 bases not matched to a gene. The CDR3 loop reads CASSFGTAIMNTEAFF. CDR3 sequence (DNA): TGTGCCAGCAGCTTTGGGACAGCGATCATGAACACTGAAGCTTTCTTT.

The chain carries TRBV25-1 and TRBJ1-2; D ambiguous. Germline values: CDR1 MGHDK, CDR2 SYGVNS. Trimming removed 4 bases from V and 1 base from J, with 10 bases in between. This CDR3 contains 14 residues. The DNA of the CDR3 is TGTGCCAGCAGTGGCCGGGGATATAACTATGGCTACACCTTC. Protein: CASSGRGYNYGYTF.

The V call is TRBV3-1 (or the pseudogene TRBV3-2), the J call TRBJ2-7; maybe TRBD2 (5 bases). The CDR3 length is 14 residues. V lost 3 bases, J lost 3 bases, and 12 bases lay in between. Germline assignment: CDR1 LGHDT and CDR2 YNNKEL (reference sequence). The CDR3 loop reads CASSQEVNSYEQYF. The DNA of the CDR3 is TGTGCCAGCAGCCAGGAGGTAAACAGCTACGAGCAGTACTTC.

This rearrangement joins TRBV5-1 to TRBJ2-2; 12 positions agree with TRBD1. The germline V gene encodes CDR1 SGHRS and CDR2 YFSETQ. Trimming cost V 5 bases and J 7 bases; bases outside gene matches: 21. This CDR3 contains 20 residues. For the CDR3, the DNA is TGCGCCAGCAGACGCGGTGGGACAGGGGGCGGGAGGACCCCCGTCGGGGAGCTGTTTTTT. Translation gives CASRRGGTGGGRTPVGELFF.

This sequence joins TRBV6-5 and TRBJ1-2; unclear D gene. The V end was cut by 0 bases, the J end by 6 bases, with 8 bases between. CDR1 is MNHEY, CDR2 SVGAGI, per germline. The CDR3 is made up of 13 amino acids. CDR3 bases: TGTGCCAGCAGTTACTCCCAGATGGATGGCTACACCTTC. Translation: CASSYSQMDGYTF.

The chain uses TRBV2 and TRBJ2-5; D is unclear. From germline, CDR1 is SNHLY and CDR2 FYNNEI. The CDR3 runs 15 residues. The ends were cut back, 2 bases at V and 0 bases at J, with 10 bases in the middle. The CDR3 sequence: CASSESLTNQETQYF. CDR3 DNA: TGTGCCAGCAGTGAATCCCTCACCAACCAAGAGACCCAGTACTTC.

The rearrangement joins TRBV5-1 to TRBJ1-3; a weak D match, TRBD1 (5 bases). CDR3 size: 15 residues. Germline V gene lookup returns CDR1 SGHRS and CDR2 YFSETQ. V was cut by 0 bases and J by 2 bases, with 9 bases left in between. Here the CDR3 DNA reads TGCGCCAGCAGCTTGGCGGGACCGACTGGAAACACCATATATTTT. This translates into CASSLAGPTGNTIYF.

The chain joins TRBV9 to TRBJ1-2, with D hard to call. This CDR3 has 13 amino acids. Germline V CDR1 and CDR2: SGDLS, YYNGEE. Trimming removed 0 bases from V and 6 bases from J, with 9 bases in between. CDR3 sequence: CASSVGGTNGYTF. As DNA, the CDR3 is TGTGCCAGCAGCGTAGGCGGAACTAATGGCTACACCTTC.

The rearrangement joins TRBV3-1 (or the pseudogene TRBV3-2) to TRBJ2-7; 7 bases match TRBD1. J was trimmed by 1 base and V by 5 bases; bases with no gene match: 8. In germline, CDR1 is LGHDT, CDR2 YNNKEL (reference sequence). CDR3 length equals 15 residues. CDR3 coding DNA: TGTGCCAGCAGCGGCGGCCGGGACAGATCCTACGAGCAGTACTTC. It yields the protein CASSGGRDRSYEQYF.

The chain uses TRBV5-5 and TRBJ1-4, with D tentatively TRBD1 (5 bases). The CDR3 runs 14 residues. Germline CDR1 is SGHKS and CDR2 is YYEKEE (reference sequence). The V end lost 4 bases, the J end lost 4 bases, and 11 bases lay between the germline ends. The CDR3 protein is CASSPDSVNEKLFF. The CDR3, as DNA: TGTGCCAGCAGCCCCGACAGCGTTAATGAAAAACTGTTTTTT.

For the CDR3, the DNA is TGTGCCAGCAGTTTGGGGACAGTCTCCTACGAGCAGTACTTC. Translating gives CASSLGTVSYEQYF. The chain carries TRBV28 and TRBJ2-7; 7 positions agree with TRBD1. V shed 3 bases, J shed 0 bases, and the junction held 2 bases outside the gene matches. CDR3 length equals 14 residues. Germline CDR1 reads MDHEN; CDR2 reads SYDVKM.

The CDR3 protein is CASSPRDASSPSYNEQFF. Here the CDR3 DNA reads TGTGCCAGCTCCCCTCGGGATGCCTCATCCCCCTCCTACAATGAGCAGTTCTTC. The chain carries TRBV18 and TRBJ2-1, with a weak D call TRBD2 (5 bases). The CDR3 runs to 18 residues. V was pared by 6 bases and J by 0 bases, with 21 bases between. Germline V gene sequence: CDR1 KGHSH, CDR2 LQKENI.